What follows is one T cell receptor (beta chain) and its context. Assay used: immunoSEQ multiplex PCR; TCRdb lists only in-frame clones, some missing. The data show more than 40,000 clones, with approximately 86% seen just once and approximately 3% held by the top ten. Cohort allocation depended upon clinical history that participants reported. This entry comes from a study of blood T cell repertoires in COVID-19. Study as a whole: T cells, B-cell-depleted T cells, or PBMCs provided the cDNA or gDNA that served as material.

V was shortened by 1 base and J by 9 bases, with 16 bases between the two germline ends. Germline V gene data show CDR1 as SGHVS and CDR2 as FQNEAQ. The CDR3 length is 15 residues. The J gene is TRBJ2-1, the V gene TRBV7-8; the D is unclear. Sequenced input: PBMCs or T cells enriched from blood (not recorded which). This receptor was obtained from a woman aged 45-65 years who had recovered from COVID-19. The CDR3 DNA reads TGTGCCAGCAGCTTAGTTCCCTCAAGGTCTAGTGAGCAGTTCTTC. Amino acids: CASSLVPSRSSEQFF.